This T cell receptor (beta chain) was documented in a study of technical replicates of blood from a handful of donors. Germline CDR1 and CDR2: SEHNR and FQNEAQ (reference sequence). V lost 3 bases, J lost 2 bases, and 2 bases stayed unmatched. The CDR3 has 14 amino acids. TCRdb's copy holds only in-frame clones and misses some; the assay was immunoSEQ multiplex PCR. The profile covers approximately 75,000 clones, with 95% to 98% appearing a single time and around 0.28% taken by the ten largest. Source material: T cells isolated from PBMCs. The V gene is TRBV7-9, the J gene TRBJ2-7, with 9 nucleotides matching TRBD1. This clonotype was sampled from a human donor in good health. The CDR3 DNA sequence: TGTGCCAGCAGCTTGGGGACAGGGCCCTACGAGCAGTACTTC. Protein product: CASSLGTGPYEQYF.